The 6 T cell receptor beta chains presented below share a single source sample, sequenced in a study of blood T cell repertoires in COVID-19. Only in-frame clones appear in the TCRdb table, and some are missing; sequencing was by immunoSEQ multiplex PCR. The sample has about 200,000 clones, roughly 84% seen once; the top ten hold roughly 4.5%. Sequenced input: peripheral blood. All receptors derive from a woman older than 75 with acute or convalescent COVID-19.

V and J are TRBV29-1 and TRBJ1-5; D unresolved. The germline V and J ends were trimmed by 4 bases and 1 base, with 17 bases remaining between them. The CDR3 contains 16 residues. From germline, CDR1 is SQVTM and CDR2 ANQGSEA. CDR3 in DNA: TGCAGCGTTGGTTTAGCGGGGATGGGGAGCAATCAGCCCCAGCATTTT. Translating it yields CSVGLAGMGSNQPQHF.

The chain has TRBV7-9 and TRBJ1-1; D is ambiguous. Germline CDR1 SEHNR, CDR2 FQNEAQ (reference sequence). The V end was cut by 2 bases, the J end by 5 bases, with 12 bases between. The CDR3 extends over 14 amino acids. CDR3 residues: CASSLYSGSTEAFF. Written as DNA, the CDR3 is TGTGCCAGCAGCTTATATTCAGGATCTACTGAAGCTTTCTTT.

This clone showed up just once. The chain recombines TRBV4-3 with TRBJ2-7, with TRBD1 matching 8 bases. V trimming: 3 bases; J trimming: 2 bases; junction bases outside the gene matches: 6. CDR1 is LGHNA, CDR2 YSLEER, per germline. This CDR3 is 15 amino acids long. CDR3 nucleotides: TGCGCCAGCAGCCACTTGACAGGGGCGGCCTACGAGCAGTACTTC. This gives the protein CASSHLTGAAYEQYF.

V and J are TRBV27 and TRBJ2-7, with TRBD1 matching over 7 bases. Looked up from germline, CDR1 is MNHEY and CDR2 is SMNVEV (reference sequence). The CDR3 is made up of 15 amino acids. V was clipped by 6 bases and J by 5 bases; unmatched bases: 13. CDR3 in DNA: TGTGCCAGCAGATCGGGACAGCGGACGTTCAACGAGCAGTACTTC. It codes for CASRSGQRTFNEQYF.

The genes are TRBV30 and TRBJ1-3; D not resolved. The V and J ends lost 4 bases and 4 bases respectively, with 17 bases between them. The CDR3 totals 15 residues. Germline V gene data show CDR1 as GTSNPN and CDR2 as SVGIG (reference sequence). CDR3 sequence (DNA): TGTGCCTGGAAACCCCCGTGGCAGATAGGAAACACCATATATTTT. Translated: CAWKPPWQIGNTIYF.

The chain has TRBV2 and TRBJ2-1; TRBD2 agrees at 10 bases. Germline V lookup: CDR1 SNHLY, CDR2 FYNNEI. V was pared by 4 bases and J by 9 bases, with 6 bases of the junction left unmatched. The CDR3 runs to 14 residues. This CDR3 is CASSASGSISEQFF. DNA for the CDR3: TGTGCCAGCAGTGCTAGCGGGAGCATTAGTGAGCAGTTCTTC.